This T cell receptor (beta chain) was profiled in a study of cytomegalovirus exposure and HLA in healthy donors. Study observations and caveats: A later analysis found most CMV-associated TCR beta chains apparently HLA-restricted. Across donors, sequencing depth was assumed by presence/absence analyses to be roughly uniform. About 87% or about 30% of the time was how often most TCR beta V segments were productive, according to an earlier analysis.

The PCR had 60 Vbeta and 13 Jbeta primers. In the original analysis: Later, 80 million or so unique TCR beta chains were counted in an analysis, and some 9.9 million of them were shared. TCRdb's copy holds only in-frame clones and misses some; the assay was immunoSEQ multiplex PCR. V, J and clone size were drawn from that table, and D and trimming were deduced from the DNA. The sample has about 130,000 clones, around four fifths seen once. After removal of 0 bases from V and 6 bases from J, the junction contained 6 bases not matched to a gene. Germline CDR1 and CDR2: SGHVS and FNYEAQ. The CDR3 spans 15 residues. Worth noting for this clone: Its antigen is not known.

Sequenced input: PBMCs. This clonotype originated in a male donor in good health and CMV-seropositive. The chain couples TRBV7-6 to TRBJ2-7; 9 nucleotides match TRBD1. The DNA for the CDR3 is TGTGCCAGCAGCTTAGCCCCCGGGACAGGGCGCGAGCAGTACTTC. Protein: CASSLAPGTGREQYF.